This T cell receptor beta chain was identified during a study of blood T cell repertoires in COVID-19. Looking at the study overall: Two negative PCRs, clearance, or symptom resolution were required of recovered Cohort 3 donors.

Living in 25 or so US areas, the participants were between roughly 18 and 95 years of age. Membership in each cohort depended on participant-reported clinical history. Germline V gene lookup returns CDR1 SGHRS and CDR2 YFSETQ. This CDR3 has 15 residues. Trimming shortened V by 5 bases and J by 0 bases, and 12 bases separated the two germline ends. In the original processing: Researchers report that nucleated cell counts were estimated from reference gene primer amplification. TCRdb's table, derived via immunoSEQ multiplex PCR, lists solely in-frame clones and lacks some. From that table come the V and J calls and clone size; the DNA was used to work out D and trimming. The sample lists a few hundred thousand clones; about 90% were seen once.

This rearrangement joins TRBV5-1 to TRBJ1-3, with D unclear. Sequencing was carried out using PBMCs or T cells enriched from blood (not recorded which). The TCR was taken from a woman aged 50 to 65 in a cohort exposed to, infected with or recovered from COVID-19 (not recorded which). CDR3 residues: CASRMGPVSGNTIYF. As DNA, the CDR3 is TGCGCCAGCAGAATGGGCCCCGTCTCTGGAAACACCATATATTTT.